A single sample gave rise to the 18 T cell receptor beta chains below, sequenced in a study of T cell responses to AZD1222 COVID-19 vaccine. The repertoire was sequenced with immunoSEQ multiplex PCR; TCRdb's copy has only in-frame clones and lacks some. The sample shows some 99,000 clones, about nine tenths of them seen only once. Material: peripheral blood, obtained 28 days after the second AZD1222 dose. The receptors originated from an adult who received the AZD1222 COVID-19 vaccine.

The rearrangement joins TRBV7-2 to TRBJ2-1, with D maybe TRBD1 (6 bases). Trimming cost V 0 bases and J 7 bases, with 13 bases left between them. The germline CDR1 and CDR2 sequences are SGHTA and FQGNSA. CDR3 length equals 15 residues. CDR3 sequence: CASSLAGANWNEQFF. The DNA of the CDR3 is TGTGCCAGCAGCTTAGCGGGGGCCAATTGGAATGAGCAGTTCTTC.

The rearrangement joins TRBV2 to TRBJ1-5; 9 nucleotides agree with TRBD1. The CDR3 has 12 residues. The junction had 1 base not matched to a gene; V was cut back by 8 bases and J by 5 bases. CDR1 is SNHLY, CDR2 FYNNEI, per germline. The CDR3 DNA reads TGTGCCAGCGGGACAGGGTATCAGCCCCAGCATTTT. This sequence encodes CASGTGYQPQHF.

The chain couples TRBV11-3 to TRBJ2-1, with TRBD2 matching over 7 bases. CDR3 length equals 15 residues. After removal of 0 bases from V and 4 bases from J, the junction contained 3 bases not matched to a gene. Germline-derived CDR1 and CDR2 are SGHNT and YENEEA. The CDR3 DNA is TGTGCCAGCAGCTTAGAGTCGGGAGGATACAATGAGCAGTTCTTC. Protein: CASSLESGGYNEQFF.

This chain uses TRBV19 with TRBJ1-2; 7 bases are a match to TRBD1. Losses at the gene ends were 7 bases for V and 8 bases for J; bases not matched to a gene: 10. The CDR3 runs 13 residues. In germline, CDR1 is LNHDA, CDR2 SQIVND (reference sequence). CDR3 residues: CASTETGSDGYTF. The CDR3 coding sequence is TGTGCCAGTACCGAGACAGGGTCCGACGGCTACACCTTC.

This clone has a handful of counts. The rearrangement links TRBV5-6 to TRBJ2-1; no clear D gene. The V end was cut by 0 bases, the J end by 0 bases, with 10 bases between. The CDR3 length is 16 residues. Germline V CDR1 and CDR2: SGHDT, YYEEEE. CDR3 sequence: CASSLEALSSYNEQFF. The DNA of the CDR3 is TGTGCCAGCAGCTTGGAGGCGCTTAGCTCCTACAATGAGCAGTTCTTC.

DNA for the CDR3: TGTGCCTGGAGCCTACGAGGGGGAGTTAATGAAAAACTGTTTTTT. Amino acids: CAWSLRGGVNEKLFF. The chain combines TRBV30 with TRBJ1-4, with TRBD1 as a possible D gene (6 bases). The CDR3 consists of 15 residues. CDR1 is GTSNPN, CDR2 SVGIG, per germline (reference sequence). The ends were cut back, 3 bases at V and 4 bases at J, with 15 bases in the middle.

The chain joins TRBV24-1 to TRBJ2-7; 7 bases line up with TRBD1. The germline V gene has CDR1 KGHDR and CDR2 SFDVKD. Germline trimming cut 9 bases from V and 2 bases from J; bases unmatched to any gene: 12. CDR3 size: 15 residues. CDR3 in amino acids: CATLLLQGLTYEQYF. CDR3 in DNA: TGTGCCACCCTTCTTTTACAGGGGCTAACCTACGAGCAGTACTTC.

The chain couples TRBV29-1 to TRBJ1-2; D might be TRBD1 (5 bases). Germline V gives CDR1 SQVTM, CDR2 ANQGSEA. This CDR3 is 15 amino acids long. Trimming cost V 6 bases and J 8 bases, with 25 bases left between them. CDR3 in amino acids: CSVPMGQGFLSGYTF. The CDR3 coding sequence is TGCAGCGTCCCTATGGGGCAGGGTTTCCTCTCAGGCTACACCTTC.

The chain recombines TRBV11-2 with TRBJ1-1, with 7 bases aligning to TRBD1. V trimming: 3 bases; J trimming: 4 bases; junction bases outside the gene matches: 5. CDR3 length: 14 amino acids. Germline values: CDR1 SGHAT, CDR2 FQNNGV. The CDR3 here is CASSLRDSFTEAFF. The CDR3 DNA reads TGTGCCAGCAGCTTGAGGGACAGCTTCACTGAAGCTTTCTTT. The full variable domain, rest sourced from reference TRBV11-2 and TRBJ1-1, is EAGVAQSPRYKIIEKRQSVAFWCNPISGHATLYWYQQILGQGPKLLIQFQNNGVVDDSQLPKDRFSAERLKGVDSTLKIQPAKLEDSAVYLCASSLRDSFTEAFFGQGTRLTVV.

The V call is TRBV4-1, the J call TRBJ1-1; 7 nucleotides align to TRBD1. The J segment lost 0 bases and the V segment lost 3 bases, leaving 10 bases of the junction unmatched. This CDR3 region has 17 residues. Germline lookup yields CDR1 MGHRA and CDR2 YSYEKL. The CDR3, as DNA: TGCGCCAGCAGCCAGGGGAAGGGACAGACGTTGAACACTGAAGCTTTCTTT. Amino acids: CASSQGKGQTLNTEAFF.

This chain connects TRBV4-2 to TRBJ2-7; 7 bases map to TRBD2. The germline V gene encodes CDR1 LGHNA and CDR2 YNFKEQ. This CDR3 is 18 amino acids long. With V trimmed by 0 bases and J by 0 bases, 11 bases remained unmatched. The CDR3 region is CASSQDRAGITLSYEQYF. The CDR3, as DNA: TGTGCCAGCAGCCAAGATCGAGCGGGGATCACGCTCTCCTACGAGCAGTACTTC.

CDR3 residues: CASSYSAGTDQPQHF. The CDR3 bases are TGTGCCAGCAGTTACTCGGCAGGGACGGATCAGCCCCAGCATTTT. V and J are TRBV6-5 and TRBJ1-5; weak D call: TRBD1 (5 bases). The CDR3 length is 15 residues. CDR1 and CDR2 from the germline V gene are MNHEY and SVGAGI. V lost 0 bases, J lost 5 bases, and 11 bases lay in between.

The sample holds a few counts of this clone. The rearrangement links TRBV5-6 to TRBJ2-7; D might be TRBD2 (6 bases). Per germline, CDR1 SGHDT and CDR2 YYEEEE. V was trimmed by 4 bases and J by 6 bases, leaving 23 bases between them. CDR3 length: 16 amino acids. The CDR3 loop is CASSPGGWGLWGEQYF. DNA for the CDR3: TGTGCCAGCAGCCCCGGGGGATGGGGGTTGTGGGGCGAGCAGTACTTC.

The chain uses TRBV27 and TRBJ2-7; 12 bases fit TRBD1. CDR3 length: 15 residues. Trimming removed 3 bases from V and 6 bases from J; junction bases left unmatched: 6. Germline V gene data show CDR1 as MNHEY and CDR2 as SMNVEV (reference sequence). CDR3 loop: CASSFTGTGGREQYF. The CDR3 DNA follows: TGTGCCAGCAGTTTTACCGGGACAGGGGGCCGCGAGCAGTACTTC.

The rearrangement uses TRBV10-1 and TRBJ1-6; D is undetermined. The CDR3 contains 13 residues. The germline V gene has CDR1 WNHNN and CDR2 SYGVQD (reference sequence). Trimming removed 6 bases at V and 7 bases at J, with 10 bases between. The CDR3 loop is CASSAHTNSPLHF. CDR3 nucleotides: TGCGCCAGCAGCGCCCATACCAATTCACCCCTCCACTTT.

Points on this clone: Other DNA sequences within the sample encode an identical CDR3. DNA for the CDR3: TGTGCCAGCAGTTATCGACAGTATAATGAAAAACTGTTTTTT. Its translation is CASSYRQYNEKLFF. The chain employs TRBV6-5 and TRBJ1-4, with D maybe TRBD1 (5 bases). The V and J ends lost 3 bases and 4 bases respectively, with 9 bases between them. CDR3 length: 14 amino acids. The germline V gene encodes CDR1 MNHEY and CDR2 SVGAGI.

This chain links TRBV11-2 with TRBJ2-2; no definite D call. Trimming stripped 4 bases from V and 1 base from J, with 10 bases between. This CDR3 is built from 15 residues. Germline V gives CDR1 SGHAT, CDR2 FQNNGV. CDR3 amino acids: CASSSLFKNTGELFF. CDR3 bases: TGTGCCAGCAGCTCCTTATTCAAGAACACCGGGGAGCTGTTTTTT.

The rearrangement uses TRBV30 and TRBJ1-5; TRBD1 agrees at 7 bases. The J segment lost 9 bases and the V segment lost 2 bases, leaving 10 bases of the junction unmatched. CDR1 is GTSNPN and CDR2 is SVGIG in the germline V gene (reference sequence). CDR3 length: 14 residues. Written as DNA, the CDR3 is TGTGCCTGGAGTTCGGACAGGTCGTTGAGGCCCCAGCATTTT. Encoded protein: CAWSSDRSLRPQHF.